What follows describes a single T cell receptor (beta chain). Its target is not known. This sample was included in a study of T cell responses to AZD1222 COVID-19 vaccine. General observations from the study: Baseline seropositives among AZD1222 recipients totaled only six or seven.

The CDR3 has 13 amino acids. Germline values: CDR1 SGDLS, CDR2 YYNGEE. V was clipped by 3 bases and J by 3 bases; unmatched bases: 2. The protocol was immunoSEQ multiplex PCR, while the TCRdb copy is restricted to in-frame clones and leaves out a portion. Altogether about 140,000 clones are present, just over 90% being singletons, with the ten largest covering about 5%. This clonotype originated in an adult in good health. Source: peripheral blood, taken on day 0 of AZD1222 vaccination. The V call is TRBV9, the J call TRBJ1-2, with 7 bases aligning to TRBD1. The CDR3 protein is CASSGTGYYGYTF. The CDR3 nucleotides read TGTGCCAGCAGCGGGACAGGATACTATGGCTACACCTTC. Filled out from reference TRBV9 and TRBJ1-2, the complete variable domain reads DSGVTQTPKHLITATGQRVTLRCSPRSGDLSVYWYQQSLDQGLQFLIQYYNGEERAKGNILERFSAQQFPDLHSELNLSSLELGDSALYFCASSGTGYYGYTFGSGTRLTVV.